This TCR beta chain was documented in a study of blood T cell repertoires in COVID-19. Turning to the study itself: Samples representing acute and convalescent COVID-19 were sourced from the United States, Italy and Spain.

Clones were sequenced by immunoSEQ multiplex PCR, and TCRdb holds only the in-frame ones, with some missing. The sample includes more than 95,000 clones, around 81% of them seen just once. This clone was detected only once. This CDR3 comprises 18 residues. Germline trimming cut 1 base from V and 5 bases from J; bases unmatched to any gene: 11. CDR1 and CDR2 (germline): MNHNS, SASEGT. The receptor comes from a man aged 25 to 45 with COVID-19, enrolled during active disease. This sequence joins TRBV6-1 and TRBJ1-6, with 7 bases matching TRBD1. The material sequenced was peripheral blood. The chain's CDR3 is CASSEVMLTGANNSPLHF. The DNA of the CDR3 is TGTGCCAGCAGTGAAGTGATGCTAACAGGGGCGAATAATTCACCCCTCCACTTT.